The 20 T cell receptor beta chains below all came from one sample that was sequenced in a study of T cells in Graves' hyperthyroidism and ophthalmopathy. Authors of the study amplified TCR beta CDR3 regions from RNA transcripts. HTBI primers were the set used in a first-round RT-PCR of the TCR CDR3. TCRdb re-analysed the multiplex PCR reads in MiXCR, keeping a single row per CDR3 protein. The table shows about 480,000 distinct CDR3 sequences, with around 22% occurring only once. Sequences were obtained from blood. Every receptor here comes from a woman aged 30 to 39 with Graves' ophthalmopathy.

This clonotype was seen a few times. V is TRBV28 and J is TRBJ1-2; D might be TRBD1 (6 bases). Germline assignment: CDR1 MDHEN and CDR2 SYDVKM. The CDR3 extends over 16 amino acids. Trimming removed 2 bases at V and 2 bases at J, with 15 bases between. The CDR3 nucleotides are TGTGCCAGCAGTTTAGTTTCGGGGGGGCTGAACTATGGCTACACCTTC. Translating gives CASSLVSGGLNYGYTF.

The rearrangement links TRBV7-3 to TRBJ2-5; 9 positions match TRBD2. This CDR3 contains 15 residues. CDR1 SGHTA and CDR2 FQGTGA come from the germline V gene. V lost 5 bases to trimming and J lost 3 bases; unmatched junction nucleotides: 7. The CDR3 nucleotides are TGTGCCAGCAGCCCCCAGCTAGCGGGGAAAGAGACCCAGTACTTC. Protein product: CASSPQLAGKETQYF.

This clonotype came up many times. The CDR3 sequence: CASSETPRDIQYF. The CDR3 DNA follows: TGCGCCAGCAGTGAGACGCCTCGGGACATTCAGTACTTC. The genes are TRBV10-1 and TRBJ2-4; D not certain. The germline V and J ends were trimmed by 2 bases and 8 bases, with 10 bases remaining between them. The V gene's germline CDR1 is WNHNN and CDR2 SYGVQD (reference sequence). The CDR3 covers 13 residues.

This chain joins TRBV20-1 and TRBJ1-6; no clear D gene. The length of the CDR3 is 16 residues. Germline-derived CDR1 and CDR2 are DFQATT and SNEGSKA (reference sequence). V was pared by 0 bases and J by 0 bases, with 9 bases between. The CDR3 DNA is TGCAGTGCTAGAGACCATCAGAGCTCCTATAATTCACCCCTCCACTTT. Translating gives CSARDHQSSYNSPLHF.

This clonotype was seen at least ten times. The gene calls are TRBV7-2 and TRBJ1-3; D gene unclear. Trimming cost V 5 bases and J 0 bases, with 8 bases left between them. The CDR3 length is 14 residues. CDR1 is SGHTA and CDR2 is FQGNSA in the germline V gene. The CDR3 nucleotides read TGTGCCAGCAGCGCACTAAACTCTGGAAACACCATATATTTT. This sequence encodes CASSALNSGNTIYF.

This clonotype was counted ten times or more. V gene TRBV12-3 or TRBV12-4 combines with J gene TRBJ2-7; TRBD1 matches 8 bases. The CDR3 covers 16 residues. V trimming: 0 bases; J trimming: 4 bases; junction bases outside the gene matches: 8. The CDR3 nucleotides are TGTGCCAGCAGTTTAGCCCGCCGGGACAGGCGGTACGAGCAGTACTTC. Encoded protein: CASSLARRDRRYEQYF.

This clonotype has a count of ten or more. V gene TRBV28 combines with J gene TRBJ2-7; 8 bases are a match to TRBD1. This CDR3 contains 15 residues. The trim removed 5 bases at V and 5 bases at J, leaving 11 bases unmatched. In germline, CDR1 is MDHEN, CDR2 SYDVKM. The CDR3 region is CASSPKLDRAHEQYF. CDR3 nucleotides: TGTGCCAGCAGTCCCAAGCTGGACAGGGCGCACGAGCAGTACTTC.

This clonotype was recorded many times. This chain links TRBV12-3 or TRBV12-4 with TRBJ1-2, with D perhaps matching TRBD1 (5 bases). The CDR3 sequence is 14 residues long. Trimming shortened V by 6 bases and J by 8 bases, and 19 bases separated the two germline ends. CDR3 sequence (DNA): TGTGCCAGCAGCCAAAACACCCTTGGGGGGGGCTACACCTTC. Protein sequence: CASSQNTLGGGYTF.

The rearrangement links TRBV7-9 to TRBJ1-2, with TRBD1 as a possible D gene (6 bases). The CDR3 runs to 15 residues. V lost 5 bases to trimming and J lost 4 bases, with 17 bases between them. Germline values: CDR1 SEHNR, CDR2 FQNEAQ (reference sequence). CDR3 nucleotide sequence: TGTGCCAGCAGCGACACTACAGGGCTAGTCTATGGCTACACCTTC. Translation gives CASSDTTGLVYGYTF.

This clonotype appeared a few times. In DNA, the CDR3 is TGTGCCAGCAGTATCCCCGGGACAGGAGTTGGCTACACCTTC. This sequence encodes CASSIPGTGVGYTF. The chain employs TRBV6-1 and TRBJ1-2, with 8 bases aligning to TRBD1. V shed 5 bases, J shed 7 bases, and the junction held 9 bases outside the gene matches. The CDR3 contains 14 residues. The germline V gene has CDR1 MNHNS and CDR2 SASEGT.

The chain links TRBV11-1 to TRBJ2-7, with unresolved D. This CDR3 region has 15 residues. The V gene's germline CDR1 is SGHAT and CDR2 FQDESV (reference sequence). Deletions cut 1 base from V and 5 bases from J, with 15 bases between. DNA of the CDR3: TGTGCCAGCAGCTTAGTGTCGGCAGCACCGGACGAGCAGTACTTC. Amino acid sequence: CASSLVSAAPDEQYF. Full variable domain (missing parts from reference TRBV11-1 and TRBJ2-7): EAEVAQSPRYKITEKSQAVAFWCDPISGHATLYWYRQILGQGPELLVQFQDESVVDDSQLPKDRFSAERLKGVDSTLKIQPAELGDSAMYLCASSLVSAAPDEQYFGPGTRLTVT.

The V gene is TRBV6-2 or TRBV6-3, the J gene TRBJ1-6; the D is unclear. V dropped 2 bases and J dropped 6 bases, with 17 bases sitting between them. In germline, CDR1 is MNHEY, CDR2 SVGEGT. This CDR3 contains 17 residues. The DNA of the CDR3 is TGTGCCAGCAGTTACCCCCCCACCCCGGGCCCTAATTCACCCCTCCACTTT. Amino acid sequence: CASSYPPTPGPNSPLHF.

The sample holds many counts of this clonotype. V is TRBV14 and J is TRBJ2-7; 9 bases fit TRBD1. The CDR3 runs to 15 residues. J was trimmed by 3 bases and V by 3 bases; bases with no gene match: 6. Germline loops: CDR1 SGHDN, CDR2 FVKESK. The CDR3 DNA reads TGTGCCAGCAGCCAGGGACAGGGAATAAACTACGAGCAGTACTTC. It codes for CASSQGQGINYEQYF.

This clonotype was counted at least ten times. V gene TRBV19 combines with J gene TRBJ1-1, with 7 bases lining up with TRBD1. The CDR3 is made up of 14 amino acids. V lost 5 bases, J lost 5 bases, and 8 bases stayed unmatched. Germline V gene lookup returns CDR1 LNHDA and CDR2 SQIVND (reference sequence). This CDR3 is CASSPEGAWTEAFF. The CDR3 nucleotides read TGTGCCAGTAGTCCCGAGGGGGCATGGACTGAAGCTTTCTTT.

At least ten counts were recorded for this clonotype. This chain joins TRBV2 and TRBJ2-7; D possibly corresponds to TRBD1 (5 bases). This CDR3 is built from 12 residues. CDR1 SNHLY and CDR2 FYNNEI come from the germline V gene. The ends were cut back, 6 bases at V and 6 bases at J, with 12 bases in the middle. CDR3 nucleotides: TGTGCCAGCAGGCTCGGACAAACCGAGCAGTACTTC. This translates into CASRLGQTEQYF. The entire variable domain, with the rest obtained from reference TRBV2 and TRBJ2-7, is as follows: EPEVTQTPSHQVTQMGQEVILRCVPISNHLYFYWYRQILGQKVEFLVSFYNNEISEKSEIFDDQFSVERPDGSNFTLKIRSTKLEDSAMYFCASRLGQTEQYFGPGTRLTVT.

This clonotype was counted many times. J is TRBJ2-5 and V is TRBV28; TRBD2 matches 9 bases. This CDR3 comprises 14 residues. Germline values: CDR1 MDHEN, CDR2 SYDVKM. J lost 7 bases, V lost 5 bases, and 8 bases had no gene match. Written as DNA, the CDR3 is TGTGCCAGCAGTCCGCTAGCGGGGCTTCGGACCCAGTACTTC. This codes for CASSPLAGLRTQYF.

This clonotype was found many times. The CDR3 reads CASMGGNYGYTF. CDR3 DNA: TGTGCCAGCATGGGAGGGAACTATGGCTACACCTTC. The chain combines TRBV6-2 or TRBV6-3 with TRBJ1-2; D remains unclear. Per the germline V gene, CDR1 is MNHEY and CDR2 is SVGEGT. Trimming removed 7 bases at V and 2 bases at J, with 8 bases between. The length of the CDR3 is 12 residues.

This clonotype was observed many times. The chain recombines TRBV12-3 or TRBV12-4 with TRBJ1-6, with TRBD1 matching over 9 bases. The CDR3 is 15 residues long. With 5 bases clipped from V and 10 bases from J, the junction kept 9 bases outside the gene matches. The CDR3 sequence: CASSARDRVGSPLHF. In DNA form, the CDR3 reads TGTGCCAGCAGTGCCCGGGACAGGGTCGGGTCACCCCTCCACTTT.

This clonotype was picked up a small number of times. The V call is TRBV4-1, the J call TRBJ2-7; TRBD1 is a possible D gene (5 bases). The V gene lost 1 base and the J gene lost 3 bases, with 16 bases spanning the gap. The CDR3 sequence is 16 residues long. Germline loops: CDR1 MGHRA, CDR2 YSYEKL. The CDR3 DNA follows: TGCGCCAGCAGCCAAGGGGTCGGACACCTACTCTACGAGCAGTACTTC. Protein: CASSQGVGHLLYEQYF.

This clonotype was observed many times. V is TRBV6-1 and J is TRBJ1-5, with D tentatively TRBD1 (6 bases). The CDR3 length is 16 residues. Looked up from germline, CDR1 is MNHNS and CDR2 is SASEGT. V dropped 6 bases and J dropped 0 bases, with 15 bases sitting between them. The DNA for the CDR3 is TGTGCCAGCAGGGAGGGGGGGGGCTCTAGCAATCAGCCCCAGCATTTT. Translating gives CASREGGGSSNQPQHF.